Detailed here is one T cell receptor (beta chain). Its antigen is still unknown. No base qualities exist here, and no much larger clone lies one base off it. At the junction V is shortened by 3 bases and J by 4 bases; bases outside the gene matches: 8. The germline V gene encodes CDR1 PRHDT and CDR2 FYEKMQ (reference sequence). The CDR3 contains 15 residues, cysteine and phenylalanine counted. Only the CDR3 DNA is retained, 45 bases long and in frame from the first base. Separate from the roughly 700-subject first cohort, the validation cohort of roughly 110 subjects was the group to which the donors belonged. The data are from a study of cytomegalovirus exposure and HLA in healthy donors (TCRdb year 2017). Describing the broader study: According to a later analysis, one platform produced both the 120 validation repertoires and the approximately 670 repertoires of the first cohort. The study was designed to test whether signatures of past pathogen exposure could be identified by cataloging public T cell receptors. A separate validation cohort of 90 to 150 different subjects was used in addition to the roughly 670-subject first cohort. To predict cytomegalovirus infection status, the study combined high-throughput TCR immunosequencing, statistical association of individual TCRs with disease status, and machine learning.

Points the paper makes about the study in general: Cytomegalovirus status was reported to be diagnosed by the classifier with high specificity and sensitivity in both the original and validation cohorts. A later analysis lacked HLA typing for the validation cohort, so it scored co-occurrence in that cohort across all 110 or so repertoires. In vitro tests confirmed that three of the cytomegalovirus-associated TCR beta chains recognize cytomegalovirus antigens. Across donors, most TCR sequences were observed very rarely, whereas some public TCRs were present in many individuals. According to the authors, the approach could potentially be generalized to other disease states and immunological phenotypes. The study listed 150 to 200 TCR beta chains as associated with cytomegalovirus. A later analysis found that TCRs clustered in the first cohort also tended to co-occur in the 120 validation repertoires, with just under 95% of cluster scores above 0.

The library came from the immunoSEQ multiplex PCR assay. For the original study's pipeline: A statistical classification framework was developed to diagnose cytomegalovirus status using the catalog of TCR beta chain sequences. TCRdb stores this immuneACCESS table with in-frame sequences only. Part of the clones is absent; in the studies checked, under half of the shortfall reflects unresolved V genes, and no reason is known for the rest. V and J calls and clone size come straight from that table; D and trimming were deduced from the DNA. The sample table holds some 160,000 clones, of which 88% were seen once. The ten most abundant clones make up 2.5% to 3% of the sample.

The source material was PBMCs. The V and J segments used are TRBV13 and TRBJ1-2, with TRBD1 identical over 7 junction bases. The receptor was derived from a man younger than 30 in good health and CMV-seronegative. The nucleotides read TGTGCCAGCAGCTTTCCCTTACAGGGGATCTATGGCTACACCTTC. Translation gives CASSFPLQGIYGYTF.